The text below deals with one TCR beta chain. Its antigen is unidentified. The sample comes from a study of T cell responses to AZD1222 COVID-19 vaccine. Findings of the study overall: Sampling that yielded the repertoires occurred only after the peak T cell response. In the spike-specific TCR repertoire, nearly half reportedly target unmutated variant regions.

The repertoire was sequenced with immunoSEQ multiplex PCR; TCRdb's copy has only in-frame clones and lacks some. Altogether around 15,000 clones are present, roughly four fifths being singletons, with the ten largest covering around 40%. Germline V gene lookup returns CDR1 SGHDN and CDR2 FVKESK. Trimming took off 5 bases at V and 4 bases at J, with 11 bases between the two ends. This CDR3 region has 13 residues. This sequence was found in an adult who received the AZD1222 COVID-19 vaccine. Sequenced material: peripheral blood, taken 28 days after the second AZD1222 dose. V and J are TRBV14 and TRBJ1-2, with D possibly matching TRBD1 (6 bases). Here the CDR3 reads CASSSQGFYGYTF. In nucleotides, the CDR3 is TGTGCCAGCAGCTCCCAGGGGTTCTATGGCTACACCTTC.